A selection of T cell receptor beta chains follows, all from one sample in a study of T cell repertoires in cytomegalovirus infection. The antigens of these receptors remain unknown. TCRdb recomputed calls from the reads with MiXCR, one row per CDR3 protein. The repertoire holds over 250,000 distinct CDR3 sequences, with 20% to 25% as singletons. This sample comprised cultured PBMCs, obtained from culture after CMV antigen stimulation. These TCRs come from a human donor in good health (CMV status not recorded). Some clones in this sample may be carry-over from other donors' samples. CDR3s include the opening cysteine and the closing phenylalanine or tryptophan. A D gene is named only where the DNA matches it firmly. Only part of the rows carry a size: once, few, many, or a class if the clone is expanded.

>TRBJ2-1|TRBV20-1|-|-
TGCAGTGCTAGACTACTGACCTACAATGAGCAGTTCTTC
CSARLLTYNEQFF
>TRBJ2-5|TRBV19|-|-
TGTGCCAGTAGAACGGGGACGGAAGAGACCCAGTACTTC
CASRTGTEETQYF
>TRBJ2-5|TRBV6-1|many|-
TGTGCCAGCAGTGAAGTCTGGGGAGTTGGAGAGACCCAGTACTTC
CASSEVWGVGETQYF
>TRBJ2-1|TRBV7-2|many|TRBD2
TGTGCCAGCAGCTCCCTGACTAGCGGGAGTTCCTACAATGAGCAGTTCTTC
CASSSLTSGSSYNEQFF
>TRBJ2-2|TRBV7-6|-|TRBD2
TGTGCCAGCAGCGTTACGACTAGCGGGAGGGCCTTATTTAGGACCGGGGAGCTGTTTTTT
CASSVTTSGRALFRTGELFF
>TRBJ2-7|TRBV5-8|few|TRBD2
TGTGCCAGCAGCATCCCACCGGGACTAGCGGGAGTTGAGCAGTACTTC
CASSIPPGLAGVEQYF
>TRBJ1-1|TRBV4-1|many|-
TGCGCCAGCAGCCAAGGCGCGGAAACTGAAGCTTTCTTT
CASSQGAETEAFF
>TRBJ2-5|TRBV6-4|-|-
TGTGCCAGCAGCGCGGCTCCCCAAGAGACCCAGTACTTC
CASSAAPQETQYF
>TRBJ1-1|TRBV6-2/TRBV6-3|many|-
TGTGCCAGCACCGCCGGGAACACTGAAGCTTTCTTT
CASTAGNTEAFF
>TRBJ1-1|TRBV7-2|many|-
TGTGCCAGCAGCTCCGACCGGTACACTGAAGCTTTCTTT
CASSSDRYTEAFF
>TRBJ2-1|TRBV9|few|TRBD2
TGTGCCAGCAGCGTAGCCTGGCGGGAGGGTAGTAATGAGCAGTTCTTC
CASSVAWREGSNEQFF
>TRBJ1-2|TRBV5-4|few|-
TGTGCCAGCAGCGTAGGGCCCAAGAGGGCCAACTATGGCTACACCTTC
CASSVGPKRANYGYTF
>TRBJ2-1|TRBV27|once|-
TGTGCCAGCAGTTTAGATTCGGGGGGCGTCGAGCAGTTCTTC
CASSLDSGGVEQFF
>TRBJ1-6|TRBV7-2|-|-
TGTGCCAGTAATGGGGGGAGGAATTCACCCCTCCACTTT
CASNGGRNSPLHF
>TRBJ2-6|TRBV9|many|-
TGTGCCAGCAGCGTCACCGGGACGCCTGTCTCTGGGGCCAACGTCCTGACTTTC
CASSVTGTPVSGANVLTF
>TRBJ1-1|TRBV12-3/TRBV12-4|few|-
TGTGCCAGCCAAATCCCGGGACAATTAGCTGAAGCTTTCTTT
CASQIPGQLAEAFF
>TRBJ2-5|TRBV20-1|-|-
TGCAGTGCTAGAGGGACCTCCCGCGGAGGCCAAGAGACCCAGTACTTC
CSARGTSRGGQETQYF
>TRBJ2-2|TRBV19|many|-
TGTGCCAGTAGTATCAGGGTCTGGACCGGGGAGCTGTTTTTT
CASSIRVWTGELFF
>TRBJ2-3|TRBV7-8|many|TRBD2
TGTGCCAGCAGCTTAGTCACTAGCGGGACCACAGATACGCAGTATTTT
CASSLVTSGTTDTQYF
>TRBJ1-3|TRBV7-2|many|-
TGTGCCAGCAGCTTCTTGGGGAGCTCTGGAAACACCATATATTTT
CASSFLGSSGNTIYF
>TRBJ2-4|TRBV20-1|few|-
TGCAGTGCTCCCACTACCAGGAGGGCCAAAAACATTCAGTACTTC
CSAPTTRRAKNIQYF
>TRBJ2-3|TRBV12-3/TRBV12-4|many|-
TGTGCCAGCGGGGGGGGCAGAAGCACAGATACGCAGTATTTT
CASGGGRSTDTQYF
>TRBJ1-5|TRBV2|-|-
TGTGCCAGCAGTGAAGGGCAGGGTGCCCAGCCCCAGCATTTT
CASSEGQGAQPQHF
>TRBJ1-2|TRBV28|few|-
TGTGCCAGCACCGTTGGGGGGGGAAGCTATGGCTACACCTTC
CASTVGGGSYGYTF
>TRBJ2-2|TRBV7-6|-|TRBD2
TGTGCCAGCAGCTTAAAGGGACTAGCAACCGGGGAGCTGTTTTTT
CASSLKGLATGELFF
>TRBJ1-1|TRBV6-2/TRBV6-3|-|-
TGTGCCAGCAGTCAGCCGACCGCCACTGAAGCTTTCTTT
CASSQPTATEAFF
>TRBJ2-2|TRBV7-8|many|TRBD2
TGTGCCAGCAGCCCATGGACTAGCGGTCGCAACACCGGGGAGCTGTTTTTT
CASSPWTSGRNTGELFF
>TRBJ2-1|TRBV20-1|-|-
TGCAGTGCTCTATTAATTAGCGGAAGCTCCTACAATGAGCAGTTCTTC
CSALLISGSSYNEQFF
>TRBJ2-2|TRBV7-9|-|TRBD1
TGTGCCAGCAGCTTGGGACAGGGGTTGAACGGGGAGCTGTTTTTT
CASSLGQGLNGELFF
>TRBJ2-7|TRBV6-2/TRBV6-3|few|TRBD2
TGTGCCAGCAGTCAAACTAGCGGGAGAAGGGGGGCCTCCTACGAGCAGTACTTC
CASSQTSGRRGASYEQYF
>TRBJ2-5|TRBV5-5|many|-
TGTGCCAGCAGCTTAGGTCTTGGAGAGACCCAGTACTTC
CASSLGLGETQYF
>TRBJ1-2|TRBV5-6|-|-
TGTGCCAGCTGCATCAGGGCGGACTATGGCTACACCTTC
CASCIRADYGYTF
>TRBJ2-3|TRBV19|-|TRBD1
TGTGCCAGTACCGGACAGGGCTTCACAGATACGCAGTATTTT
CASTGQGFTDTQYF
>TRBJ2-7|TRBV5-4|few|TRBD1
TGTGCCAGCAGCACGGGACAGGGCTACGAGCAGTACTTC
CASSTGQGYEQYF
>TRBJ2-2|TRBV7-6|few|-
TGTGCTAGCAGCTTAGGAGGGGGAGTCACCGGGGAGCTGTTTTTT
CASSLGGGVTGELFF
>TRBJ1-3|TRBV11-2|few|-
TGTGCCAGCACCCAAGTAACTGGAAACACCATATATTTT
CASTQVTGNTIYF
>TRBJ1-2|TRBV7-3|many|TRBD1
TGTGCCAGCAGCCAACAGACAGGGAACTATGGCTACACCTTC
CASSQQTGNYGYTF
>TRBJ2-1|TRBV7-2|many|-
TGTGCCAGCAGCTTTTATCTGGGTGAGCAGTTCTTC
CASSFYLGEQFF
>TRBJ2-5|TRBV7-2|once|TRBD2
TGTGCCAGCGAACGTAGCGGGAGGGCCGAAGAGACCCAGTACTTC
CASERSGRAEETQYF
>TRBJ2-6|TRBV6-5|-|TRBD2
TGTGCCGCATGGAGCGGGAGTTCCGGGGCCAACGTCCTGACTTTC
CAAWSGSSGANVLTF
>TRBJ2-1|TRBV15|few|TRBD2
TGTGCCACCAGCAGAGCGGGAGGACGGAATGAGCAGTTCTTC
CATSRAGGRNEQFF
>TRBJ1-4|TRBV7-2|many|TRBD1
TGTGCCAGCAGAAAAGGGGGCAGGAAGAATGAAAAACTGTTTTTT
CASRKGGRKNEKLFF
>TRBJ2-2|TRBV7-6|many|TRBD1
TGTGCCAGCAGCAGAGACAGGGGGTGGAACACCGGGGAGCTGTTTTTT
CASSRDRGWNTGELFF
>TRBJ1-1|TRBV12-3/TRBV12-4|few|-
TGTGCCAGCAGGTCATATTCGAACACTGAAGCTTTCTTT
CASRSYSNTEAFF
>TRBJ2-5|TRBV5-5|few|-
TGTGCCAGCAGTTTGAGGTTCTACCAAGAGACCCAGTACTTC
CASSLRFYQETQYF
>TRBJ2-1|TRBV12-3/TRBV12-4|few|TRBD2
TGTGCCAGCAGTTTCACAGCGGGAGCGAATGAGCAGTTCTTC
CASSFTAGANEQFF
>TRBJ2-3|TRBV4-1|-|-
TGCGCCAGCAGCCAAGATGTGGCGGCTACGCAGTATTTT
CASSQDVAATQYF
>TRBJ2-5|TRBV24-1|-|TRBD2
TGTGCCACCAGTGATTCGCTGGTTAGCGGGAGTTCACAAGAGACCCAGTACTTC
CATSDSLVSGSSQETQYF
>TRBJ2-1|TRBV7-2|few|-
TGTGCCAGCAGCTTACAGGTCGTAGCGTTAGATGAGCAGTTCTTC
CASSLQVVALDEQFF
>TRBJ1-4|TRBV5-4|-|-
TGTGCCAGCAGCCCCACGTCCGGGACGGGAAATGAAAAACTGTTTTTT
CASSPTSGTGNEKLFF
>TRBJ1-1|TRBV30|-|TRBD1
TGTGCCTGGAGTGCCGGGACAGGGGGCACTGAAGCTTTCTTT
CAWSAGTGGTEAFF
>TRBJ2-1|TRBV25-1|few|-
TGTGCCAGCAGTGGGGACATGACCTACAATGAGCAGTTCTTC
CASSGDMTYNEQFF
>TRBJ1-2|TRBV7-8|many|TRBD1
TGTGCCAGCAGCTTAGGCCCCGGACAGGGGGACTATGGCTACACCTTC
CASSLGPGQGDYGYTF
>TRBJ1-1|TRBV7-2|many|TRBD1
TGTGCCAGCAGCTTTTACGGGACAGCGAACACTGAAGCTTTCTTT
CASSFYGTANTEAFF
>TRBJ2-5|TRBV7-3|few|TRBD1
TGTGCCAGCAGCTTGAACCCTACGACAGGGGGACAAGAGACCCAGTACTTC
CASSLNPTTGGQETQYF